These T cell receptor beta chains were read from a single sample in a study of persistence of HIV-infected CD4 T cells. TCRdb's copy holds only in-frame clones and misses some; the assay was immunoSEQ multiplex PCR. The data contain approximately 20,000 clones, around three fifths of them singletons. For these TCRs, the target antigens are not known. The sample was CD4+ T cells sorted from PBMCs after roughly 18-hour stimulation, taken from a patient who received antiretroviral therapy. These receptors were collected from an adult woman with HIV who was CMV-seropositive. Each CDR3 is given with its conserved first and last residue. Each record gives: clone size, V gene, CDR3 protein. Expanded clones get a size class; other rows say once, few or many, or leave the size out.

>NA|TRBV11-3
CASSFHTDTQYF
>few|TRBV5-1
CASSPSGDTSGYTF
>NA|TRBV6-4
CASSRTSGGYYNEQFF
>once|TRBV6-5
CASSYSPFRQDGYTF
>NA|TRBV19
CASSTRRHIQNEKLFF
>NA|TRBV12-3/TRBV12-4
CASSFRRTEAFF
>NA|TRBV7-9
CASSLVIAKNGYTF
>NA|TRBV10-3
CAISESKGEAFF
>NA|TRBV7-2
CASSPSQGGWHEQFF
>NA|TRBV11-1
CASSPLAGELFF
>NA|TRBV13
CASSLGGRRGFEKLFF
>NA|TRBV7-7
CASSLRLAGGNADTQYF
>NA|TRBV7-2
CASSFVRTSAYEQYF
>NA|TRBV18
CASSPNMANSYNSPLHF
>NA|TRBV7-6
CASSVRQGDSDTQYF
>NA|TRBV10-2
CASSDQGIYGYTF
>NA|TRBV6-5
CASSYHDRAPLHF
>few|TRBV5-4
CASSSPRGAEYGYTF
>few|TRBV6-5
CASSWDRATSPLHF
>NA|TRBV3-1/TRBV3-2
CASSQGVGAYSPLHF
>NA|TRBV6-2/TRBV6-3
CASSYPALATNEKLFF
>NA|TRBV6-5
CASSYLSVGPPGEQFF
>NA|TRBV5-1
CASSPLTSSYNEQFF
>NA|TRBV2
CASSRLGGFGTEAFF
>NA|TRBV9
CASSGRTSGGLGTQYF
>NA|TRBV28
CASTPSRGGSPLHF
>once|TRBV12-5
CASGLVRGLYGYTF
>NA|TRBV5-1
CASSLSSLDRIKNIQYF
>NA|TRBV7-8
CASSLVQEGRGEQYF
>NA|TRBV19
CASSAGTGGYTF
>NA|TRBV2
CASRLSSYNEQFF
>NA|TRBV6-5
CATTGHLNTGELFF
>NA|TRBV29-1
CSVGLGGNTEAFF
>few|TRBV30
CAWSVSGGDGYTF
>NA|TRBV5-3
CADPGGAGDYGYTF
>NA|TRBV29-1
CSVAQGPVNEQFF
>NA|TRBV6-1
CASSEAARAGPNTEAFF
>NA|TRBV27
CASSHGTTTYNEQFF
>medium-sized|TRBV2
CASSFDRDTDTQYF
>NA|TRBV5-1
CASSLAGLSGYTF
>NA|TRBV2
CASSENGFTEAFF
>few|TRBV29-1
CSVDLGYTEAFF
>NA|TRBV7-2
CASSSGQTGELFF
>NA|TRBV7-2
CASSLTGGNSGNTIYF
>NA|TRBV4-1
CASSLPQGPSRAFF
>NA|TRBV19
CASSNLPGGNYEQYF
>few|TRBV9
CASSVSLNSGNTIYF
>few|TRBV7-9
CASSLDGGNEQFF
>NA|TRBV6-5
CASTGGNQPQHF
>few|TRBV5-1
CASATANEQFF
>NA|TRBV6-5
CASSYGGSDQPQHF
>NA|TRBV5-1
CASSWGPYNEQFF